Each of the 17 T cell receptor beta chains below was sequenced from the same sample in a study of blood T cells in healthy people across ages. PCR was performed a second time for about 7 to 11 cycles using a sample-barcoded 5' primer and a J-beta primer mix. One entry per CDR3 protein results from TCRdb running MiXCR on the 5' RACE reads. In the table there are more than 650,000 distinct CDR3 sequences, 22% of which are singletons. The specimen was blood. These receptors originate from a man aged 65-85 years in good health.

J is TRBJ1-1 and V is TRBV6-5, with D perhaps matching TRBD1 (5 bases). CDR3 length equals 15 residues. Deletions cut 5 bases from V and 1 base from J, with 14 bases between. Germline V lookup: CDR1 MNHEY, CDR2 SVGAGI. CDR3 sequence: CASSQGLVGNTEAFF. CDR3 sequence (DNA): TGTGCCAGCAGTCAGGGCCTCGTGGGGAACACTGAAGCTTTCTTT.

The V call is TRBV16, the J call TRBJ2-1; tentative D call: TRBD2 (5 bases). The CDR3 runs 16 residues. Trimming pared 4 bases from V and 5 bases from J, leaving 18 bases between. CDR1 and CDR2 (germline): KGHSY, FQNENV. CDR3 bases: TGTGCCAGCAGCCTTAGGGAGCTTGCCGTCAACAATGAGCAGTTCTTC. It specifies CASSLRELAVNNEQFF.

This clonotype has just a few counts. This chain connects TRBV6-6 to TRBJ1-1; possible D gene TRBD1, 6 bases. This CDR3 is built from 14 residues. Trimming cost V 0 bases and J 5 bases, with 10 bases left between them. CDR1 is MNHNY and CDR2 is SVGAGI in the germline V gene (reference sequence). The CDR3 protein is CASSYSGAGTEAFF. CDR3 coding DNA: TGTGCCAGCAGTTACTCGGGGGCCGGGACTGAAGCTTTCTTT.

This chain joins TRBV6-4 and TRBJ1-4; the D is unclear. Trimming pared 3 bases from V and 3 bases from J, leaving 8 bases between. Germline-derived CDR1 and CDR2 are MRHNA and SNTAGT. This CDR3 comprises 14 residues. DNA for the CDR3: TGTGCCAGCAGTGATACAGATTCTAATGAAAAACTGTTTTTT. Translated, it gives CASSDTDSNEKLFF.

This clonotype was recorded a few times. V is TRBV7-2 and J is TRBJ2-2, with D possibly being TRBD2 (6 bases). The CDR3 contains 16 residues. V was cut by 6 bases and J by 1 base, with 15 bases left in between. In germline, CDR1 is SGHTA, CDR2 FQGNSA. The chain's CDR3 is CASRGGLTLNTGELFF. For the CDR3, the DNA is TGTGCCAGCAGGGGGGGTCTCACTCTGAACACCGGGGAGCTGTTTTTT.

The gene calls are TRBV6-1 and TRBJ2-3; 8 bases are a match to TRBD1. With 7 bases clipped from V and 2 bases from J, the junction kept 5 bases outside the gene matches. The germline CDR1 and CDR2 sequences are MNHNS and SASEGT. This CDR3 has 14 residues. In nucleotides, the CDR3 is TGTGCCAGCACTGGGACAGGATTCACAGATACGCAGTATTTT. Translated, it gives CASTGTGFTDTQYF.

In this sample, this clonotype turned up a few times. The chain is built from TRBV15 and TRBJ1-4, with no clear D. Germline CDR1 is LNHNV and CDR2 is YYDKDF (reference sequence). The CDR3 totals 17 residues. The V end was cut by 0 bases, the J end by 5 bases, with 16 bases between. CDR3 residues: CATSRDDNGWQNEKLFF. The CDR3 DNA follows: TGTGCCACCAGCAGAGACGACAACGGCTGGCAGAATGAAAAACTGTTTTTT.

The chain couples TRBV12-3 or TRBV12-4 to TRBJ1-4, with TRBD1 identical over 8 bases. The CDR3 spans 15 residues. The V and J ends lost 6 bases and 8 bases, in that order; junction bases with no gene match: 11. CDR3 nucleotide sequence: TGTGCCAGCAGCCGCGGACAGGGAGGGACGGAAAAACTGTTTTTT. Translating it yields CASSRGQGGTEKLFF.

In this sample, this clonotype turned up a few times. In DNA form, the CDR3 reads TGCGCCAGCAGCTTACGGAACAACAACTTTAATAACTATGGCTACACCTTC. Translated: CASSLRNNNFNNYGYTF. The chain has TRBV5-1 and TRBJ1-2; D remains ambiguous. This CDR3 contains 17 residues. Per germline, CDR1 SGHRS and CDR2 YFSETQ. Trimming took 2 bases from V and 1 from J, leaving 18 bases between them.

This clonotype was detected only a few times. The V gene is TRBV2, the J gene TRBJ1-4; D is perhaps TRBD1 (5 bases). Trimming removed 6 bases at V and 5 bases at J, with 25 bases between. CDR3 length: 18 amino acids. Germline values: CDR1 SNHLY, CDR2 FYNNEI. The DNA of the CDR3 is TGTGCCAGCAGCTATGGAGTATCGAACAGGCGCAAAAATGAAAAACTGTTTTTT. It translates to CASSYGVSNRRKNEKLFF.

This clonotype came up many times. The rearrangement joins TRBV6-1 to TRBJ1-2; TRBD1 aligns across 12 bases. CDR1 MNHNS and CDR2 SASEGT come from the germline V gene. V lost 4 bases, J lost 6 bases, and 3 bases stayed unmatched. There are 14 residues in the CDR3. The CDR3 DNA follows: TGTGCCAGCAGTGGGGACAGGGGGCGCGATGGCTACACCTTC. This sequence encodes CASSGDRGRDGYTF.

The sample holds many counts of this clonotype. V usage is TRBV4-3 and J usage is TRBJ2-3; D call uncertain. V was shortened by 0 bases and J by 1 base, with 17 bases between the two germline ends. Germline V gives CDR1 LGHNA, CDR2 YSLEER. The CDR3 is 18 amino acids. This CDR3 reads CASSQDPNGPRGTDTQYF. The CDR3 DNA reads TGCGCCAGCAGCCAAGACCCGAACGGACCCCGTGGCACAGATACGCAGTATTTT.

This clonotype was found many times. The CDR3 loop is CASSGTSTDTQYF. DNA of the CDR3: TGTGCCAGCAGCGGAACTAGCACAGATACGCAGTATTTT. The gene calls are TRBV13 and TRBJ2-3; D gene ambiguous. Trimming took off 5 bases at V and 0 bases at J, with 6 bases between the two ends. The CDR3 is 13 amino acids. CDR1 is PRHDT and CDR2 is FYEKMQ in the germline V gene (reference sequence). The full variable domain, rest sourced from reference TRBV13 and TRBJ2-3, is AAGVIQSPRHLIKEKRETATLKCYPIPRHDTVYWYQQGPGQDPQFLISFYEKMQSDKGSIPDRFSAQQFSDYHSELNMSSLELGDSALYFCASSGTSTDTQYFGPGTRLTVL.

This clonotype showed up just a few times. V usage is TRBV18 and J usage is TRBJ2-5; 7 nucleotides line up with TRBD1. The CDR3 loop spans 14 amino acids. CDR1 is KGHSH, CDR2 LQKENI, per germline. After removal of 3 bases from V and 4 bases from J, the junction contained 5 bases not matched to a gene. The chain's CDR3 is CASSPGTAPETQYF. In nucleotides, the CDR3 is TGTGCCAGCTCACCCGGGACAGCTCCAGAGACCCAGTACTTC.

The V gene is TRBV7-2, the J gene TRBJ1-2; D call uncertain. The V end lost 1 base, the J end lost 4 bases, and 16 bases lay between the germline ends. The CDR3 is made up of 16 amino acids. Germline CDR1 and CDR2: SGHTA and FQGNSA. CDR3 loop: CASSLDGIGSTYGYTF. The CDR3 region has the DNA TGTGCCAGCAGCTTAGATGGGATTGGGTCAACCTATGGCTACACCTTC.

This clonotype was recorded many times. This chain joins TRBV28 and TRBJ1-1; 9 nucleotides agree with TRBD1. V dropped 3 bases and J dropped 5; count of bases not matched to a gene: 7. CDR3 length: 15 residues. Germline V gene lookup returns CDR1 MDHEN and CDR2 SYDVKM. The CDR3 DNA reads TGTGCCAGCAGTTTGGGAGCCGGGACAGGGACTGAAGCTTTCTTT. This gives the protein CASSLGAGTGTEAFF.

The rearrangement joins TRBV7-9 to TRBJ2-1; D unresolved. The V end lost 4 bases, the J end lost 5 bases, and 18 bases lay between the germline ends. The CDR3 loop spans 16 amino acids. Germline CDR1 SEHNR, CDR2 FQNEAQ (reference sequence). The CDR3: CASSSKPGIGNNEQFF. The CDR3 DNA sequence: TGTGCCAGCAGCTCCAAACCAGGAATCGGAAACAATGAGCAGTTCTTC.